This T cell receptor (beta chain) was captured by sequencing in a study of T-cell memory formation after mild COVID-19. Study-wide points: What remained unconfirmed was the SARS-CoV-2 specificity of second-wave clones peaking on day 37. CD4+ bias marked clones expanding day 15 to 37, unlike balanced contracting clones. Pre-infection memory already had some responding clones, implying cross-reactive memory joined.

Researchers used 5'RACE with constant-segment primers to make TCR alpha and TCR beta cDNA libraries that carry sample barcodes and UMIs. A single record per CDR3 protein comes from TCRdb applying MiXCR to the 5' RACE reads. The top ten hold 20% to 25% of the sample, which has about 410,000 distinct CDR3 sequences, about a sixth seen once. V lost 7 bases, J lost 5 bases, and 14 bases lay in between. The CDR3 length is 13 residues. About this clonotype: The antigen is unknown.

Sample: PBMCs or a T cell subset sorted from them (not recorded which). This clonotype was sampled from a man between 18 and 35 years old who had mild COVID-19 (a few samples of this study predate the infection). Cell type and time point are not known. The J gene is TRBJ1-1, the V gene TRBV12-3 or TRBV12-4; D might be TRBD1 (5 bases). The CDR3 loop is CASNPEGVTEAFF. The CDR3 DNA sequence: TGTGCCAGCAATCCCGAAGGGGTGACTGAAGCTTTCTTT.